Listed below are T cell receptor beta chains from one sample, sequenced in a study of early T cells in non-severe SARS-CoV-2 infection. Each CDR3 protein is one row after TCRdb ran MiXCR on the 5' RACE reads. The sample yields some 40,000 distinct CDR3 sequences, less than 6.5% seen once. The sample comprised whole blood. The source is an adult who was a healthcare worker with PCR-confirmed SARS-CoV-2 infection or an uninfected control (not recorded which). Each CDR3 is given with its conserved first and last residue. The D gene is left open where the match is weak. Only some rows state a clone size, as once, few, many or a class for expanded clones.

d_gene: .
j_gene: TRBJ1-2
v_gene: TRBV29-1
len: 13
abundance: many
CDR3aa: CSVQGQDPLIDTF
CDR3nt: TGCAGCGTTCAGGGGCAGGATCCCTTGATCGACACCTTC

d_gene: .
j_gene: TRBJ1-1
v_gene: TRBV3-1
len: 15
abundance: .
CDR3aa: CASSQGPGARTEAFF
CDR3nt: TGTGCCAGCAGCCAAGGGCCGGGGGCTCGGACTGAAGCTTTCTTT

d_gene: TRBD2
j_gene: TRBJ2-5
v_gene: TRBV19
len: 14
abundance: many
CDR3aa: CASSKAGAEETQYF
CDR3nt: TGTGCCAGTAGTAAAGCGGGAGCCGAAGAGACCCAGTACTTC

d_gene: TRBD1
j_gene: TRBJ1-5
v_gene: TRBV28
len: 16
abundance: .
CDR3aa: CASSLTGTGGIQPQHF
CDR3nt: TGTGCCAGCAGTTTAACAGGGACAGGGGGAATACAGCCCCAGCATTTT

d_gene: TRBD1
j_gene: TRBJ2-7
v_gene: TRBV12-3/TRBV12-4
len: 13
abundance: .
CDR3aa: CASSRQGARGQYF
CDR3nt: TGTGCCAGCAGTAGACAGGGGGCGAGGGGGCAGTACTTC

d_gene: .
j_gene: TRBJ2-1
v_gene: TRBV20-1
len: 10
abundance: many
CDR3aa: CSAHYNEQFF
CDR3nt: TGCAGTGCCCACTACAATGAGCAGTTCTTC

d_gene: .
j_gene: TRBJ1-1
v_gene: TRBV7-2
len: 15
abundance: many
CDR3aa: CASSWVGGLNTEAFF
CDR3nt: TGTGCCAGCAGCTGGGTTGGAGGCTTGAACACTGAAGCTTTCTTT

d_gene: TRBD1
j_gene: TRBJ1-2
v_gene: TRBV7-9
len: 13
abundance: many
CDR3aa: CASSGTVNYGYTF
CDR3nt: TGTGCCAGCAGCGGGACAGTTAACTATGGCTACACCTTC

d_gene: .
j_gene: TRBJ2-4
v_gene: TRBV2
len: 13
abundance: many
CDR3aa: CASSDRIKNIQYF
CDR3nt: TGTGCCAGCAGTGACAGAATAAAAAACATTCAGTACTTC

d_gene: TRBD1
j_gene: TRBJ1-4
v_gene: TRBV4-3
len: 16
abundance: many
CDR3aa: CASSQADRATNEKLFF
CDR3nt: TGCGCCAGCAGCCAAGCTGACAGGGCAACTAATGAAAAACTGTTTTTT

d_gene: .
j_gene: TRBJ2-6
v_gene: TRBV7-3
len: 15
abundance: .
CDR3aa: CASSLLGSGANVLTF
CDR3nt: TGTGCCAGCAGCCTACTGGGCTCTGGGGCCAACGTCCTGACTTTC

d_gene: .
j_gene: TRBJ2-5
v_gene: TRBV7-6
len: 12
abundance: many
CDR3aa: CASSGVRETQYF
CDR3nt: TGTGCCAGCTCAGGCGTAAGGGAGACCCAGTACTTC

d_gene: TRBD1
j_gene: TRBJ2-3
v_gene: TRBV20-1
len: 16
abundance: .
CDR3aa: CSARSLKTGRTDTQYF
CDR3nt: TGCAGTGCTAGATCCCTTAAGACAGGGAGAACAGATACGCAGTATTTT

d_gene: TRBD2
j_gene: TRBJ2-2
v_gene: TRBV4-2
len: 17
abundance: many
CDR3aa: CASSQMGGLAVSGELFF
CDR3nt: TGTGCCAGCAGCCAAATGGGGGGACTAGCGGTCTCCGGGGAGCTGTTTTTT

d_gene: .
j_gene: TRBJ1-2
v_gene: TRBV7-9
len: 15
abundance: many
CDR3aa: CASSLGVAGSYGYTF
CDR3nt: TGTGCCAGCAGCTTAGGAGTGGCAGGGTCTTATGGCTACACCTTC

d_gene: .
j_gene: TRBJ1-2
v_gene: TRBV6-6
len: 12
abundance: many
CDR3aa: CASRNQGSGYTF
CDR3nt: TGTGCCAGCAGAAACCAGGGTTCTGGCTACACCTTC

d_gene: .
j_gene: TRBJ1-5
v_gene: TRBV20-1
len: 14
abundance: .
CDR3aa: CSASRLNSNQPQHF
CDR3nt: TGCAGTGCTTCCAGACTGAATAGCAATCAGCCCCAGCATTTT

d_gene: .
j_gene: TRBJ2-7
v_gene: TRBV7-9
len: 12
abundance: few
CDR3aa: CASGRALHEQYF
CDR3nt: TGTGCCAGCGGAAGGGCGCTCCACGAGCAGTACTTC

d_gene: .
j_gene: TRBJ2-7
v_gene: TRBV3-1
len: 14
abundance: many
CDR3aa: CASSQWSSEHEQYF
CDR3nt: TGTGCCAGCAGCCAATGGTCTAGCGAGCACGAGCAGTACTTC

d_gene: .
j_gene: TRBJ2-2
v_gene: TRBV7-7
len: 14
abundance: few
CDR3aa: CASSLYSNTGELFF
CDR3nt: TGTGCTAGCAGCCTCTATTCGAACACCGGGGAGCTGTTTTTT

d_gene: .
j_gene: TRBJ2-5
v_gene: TRBV7-2
len: 14
abundance: few
CDR3aa: CASSAGGGQETQYF
CDR3nt: TGTGCCAGCAGCGCAGGGGGAGGGCAAGAGACCCAGTACTTC

d_gene: .
j_gene: TRBJ1-1
v_gene: TRBV7-9
len: 14
abundance: many
CDR3aa: CASSLAGGSTEAFF
CDR3nt: TGTGCCAGCAGCTTAGCGGGGGGGAGCACTGAAGCTTTCTTT

d_gene: .
j_gene: TRBJ2-7
v_gene: TRBV6-2/TRBV6-3
len: 14
abundance: few
CDR3aa: CASSYYLGSYEQYF
CDR3nt: TGTGCCAGCAGTTATTACCTAGGATCCTACGAGCAGTACTTC

d_gene: .
j_gene: TRBJ2-7
v_gene: TRBV5-1
len: 14
abundance: .
CDR3aa: CASSGGRDSYEQYF
CDR3nt: TGCGCCAGCAGCGGCGGACGGGACTCCTACGAGCAGTACTTC

d_gene: .
j_gene: TRBJ2-3
v_gene: TRBV5-6
len: 16
abundance: many
CDR3aa: CASSLSRGKSTDTQYF
CDR3nt: TGTGCCAGCAGCTTGAGTAGGGGGAAAAGCACAGATACGCAGTATTTT

d_gene: TRBD2
j_gene: TRBJ2-3
v_gene: TRBV6-6
len: 16
abundance: few
CDR3aa: CASSPEVAGYTDTQYF
CDR3nt: TGTGCCAGCAGCCCCGAGGTAGCGGGATACACAGATACGCAGTATTTT

d_gene: TRBD1
j_gene: TRBJ2-1
v_gene: TRBV19
len: 14
abundance: many
CDR3aa: CASSSGQGNNEQFF
CDR3nt: TGTGCCAGTAGTTCTGGACAGGGGAACAATGAGCAGTTCTTC

d_gene: .
j_gene: TRBJ2-5
v_gene: TRBV5-6
len: 13
abundance: many
CDR3aa: CASSLELEETQYF
CDR3nt: TGTGCCAGCAGCTTGGAGTTAGAAGAGACCCAGTACTTC

d_gene: TRBD1
j_gene: TRBJ1-2
v_gene: TRBV18
len: 17
abundance: many
CDR3aa: CASSPIRGHPSGYGYTF
CDR3nt: TGTGCCAGCTCACCAATTAGGGGGCACCCTTCGGGCTATGGCTACACCTTC

d_gene: .
j_gene: TRBJ2-2
v_gene: TRBV18
len: 16
abundance: .
CDR3aa: CASSPFGQTNTGELFF
CDR3nt: TGTGCCAGCTCACCATTCGGACAGACGAACACCGGGGAGCTGTTTTTT

d_gene: .
j_gene: TRBJ2-2
v_gene: TRBV27
len: 14
abundance: many
CDR3aa: CASQTGMNTGELFF
CDR3nt: TGTGCCAGTCAAACAGGGATGAACACCGGGGAGCTGTTTTTT

d_gene: TRBD1
j_gene: TRBJ1-1
v_gene: TRBV30
len: 15
abundance: many
CDR3aa: CAWGDRRKRNTEAFF
CDR3nt: TGTGCCTGGGGGGACAGGCGAAAAAGGAACACTGAAGCTTTCTTT

d_gene: .
j_gene: TRBJ2-3
v_gene: TRBV29-1
len: 11
abundance: many
CDR3aa: CSVLTGTTQYF
CDR3nt: TGCAGCGTTCTGACCGGGACTACGCAGTATTTT

d_gene: TRBD2
j_gene: TRBJ2-5
v_gene: TRBV7-8
len: 17
abundance: .
CDR3aa: CASSLVSLAGRTETQYF
CDR3nt: TGTGCCAGCAGCTTAGTGTCTCTAGCGGGAAGGACAGAGACCCAGTACTTC

d_gene: .
j_gene: TRBJ2-3
v_gene: TRBV28
len: 16
abundance: many
CDR3aa: CASSLGDNPSTDTQYF
CDR3nt: TGTGCCAGCAGTTTAGGGGACAACCCTAGCACAGATACGCAGTATTTT

d_gene: .
j_gene: TRBJ2-3
v_gene: TRBV5-1
len: 15
abundance: many
CDR3aa: CASSLLGSNPDTQYF
CDR3nt: TGCGCCAGCAGCTTGTTGGGTAGCAACCCAGATACGCAGTATTTT

d_gene: .
j_gene: TRBJ2-4
v_gene: TRBV7-9
len: 12
abundance: many
CDR3aa: CASSLSRDIQYF
CDR3nt: TGTGCCAGCAGCCTCTCCAGGGACATTCAGTACTTC

d_gene: .
j_gene: TRBJ2-5
v_gene: TRBV28
len: 14
abundance: few
CDR3aa: CASSSSLPGVTQYF
CDR3nt: TGTGCCAGCAGTTCGTCCCTGCCCGGGGTGACCCAGTACTTC

d_gene: .
j_gene: TRBJ2-1
v_gene: TRBV6-6
len: 14
abundance: many
CDR3aa: CASTPGGTFNEQFF
CDR3nt: TGTGCCAGCACCCCTGGCGGGACCTTCAATGAGCAGTTCTTC

d_gene: TRBD2
j_gene: TRBJ2-5
v_gene: TRBV11-2
len: 17
abundance: .
CDR3aa: CASSLKALSAGVETQYF
CDR3nt: TGTGCCAGCAGCTTAAAAGCTTTGTCGGCGGGGGTAGAGACCCAGTACTTC

d_gene: .
j_gene: TRBJ1-5
v_gene: TRBV5-5
len: 15
abundance: many
CDR3aa: CASSLEGTVNQPQHF
CDR3nt: TGTGCCAGCAGCTTGGAGGGGACCGTCAATCAGCCCCAGCATTTT

d_gene: .
j_gene: TRBJ1-1
v_gene: TRBV19
len: 15
abundance: .
CDR3aa: CASSASGTARTEAFF
CDR3nt: TGTGCCAGTAGTGCCTCCGGGACGGCCCGCACTGAAGCTTTCTTT

d_gene: TRBD1
j_gene: TRBJ2-1
v_gene: TRBV7-9
len: 15
abundance: many
CDR3aa: CASSSGQGDYNEQFF
CDR3nt: TGTGCCAGCAGCTCGGGACAGGGGGACTACAATGAGCAGTTCTTC

d_gene: .
j_gene: TRBJ2-1
v_gene: TRBV3-1
len: 13
abundance: many
CDR3aa: CASSQDPSTPQFF
CDR3nt: TGTGCCAGCAGCCAAGATCCGTCAACACCGCAGTTCTTC

d_gene: TRBD2
j_gene: TRBJ2-5
v_gene: TRBV6-6
len: 15
abundance: many
CDR3aa: CASSPLSAGLETQYF
CDR3nt: TGTGCCAGCAGCCCCCTGTCAGCGGGACTAGAGACCCAGTACTTC

d_gene: TRBD2
j_gene: TRBJ2-5
v_gene: TRBV11-2
len: 13
abundance: many
CDR3aa: CASTSGRRETQYF
CDR3nt: TGTGCCAGTACTAGCGGGAGGCGAGAGACCCAGTACTTC

d_gene: TRBD1
j_gene: TRBJ1-1
v_gene: TRBV10-3
len: 13
abundance: many
CDR3aa: CAISGTGGTEAFF
CDR3nt: TGTGCCATCAGTGGGACAGGGGGCACTGAAGCTTTCTTT

d_gene: .
j_gene: TRBJ2-5
v_gene: TRBV7-3
len: 14
abundance: many
CDR3aa: CASSLSGDAKTQYF
CDR3nt: TGTGCCAGCAGCTTATCCGGGGATGCAAAGACCCAGTACTTC

d_gene: .
j_gene: TRBJ2-7
v_gene: TRBV11-2
len: 14
abundance: many
CDR3aa: CASSLQDSSYEQYF
CDR3nt: TGTGCCAGCAGCTTACAGGACAGTTCCTACGAGCAGTACTTC

d_gene: .
j_gene: TRBJ1-1
v_gene: TRBV5-1
len: 15
abundance: few
CDR3aa: CASSLGYRPYTEAFF
CDR3nt: TGCGCCAGCAGCTTGGGTTATAGGCCATACACTGAAGCTTTCTTT

d_gene: TRBD2
j_gene: TRBJ2-3
v_gene: TRBV7-2
len: 15
abundance: many
CDR3aa: CASSLPTSGADTQYF
CDR3nt: TGTGCCAGCAGCTTACCGACTAGCGGGGCAGATACGCAGTATTTT

d_gene: TRBD1
j_gene: TRBJ1-2
v_gene: TRBV3-1
len: 15
abundance: few
CDR3aa: CASSQVADRAYGYTF
CDR3nt: TGTGCCAGCAGCCAAGTTGCGGACAGGGCCTATGGCTACACCTTC

d_gene: TRBD2
j_gene: TRBJ2-3
v_gene: TRBV7-6
len: 15
abundance: many
CDR3aa: CASSFSGGQGDTQYF
CDR3nt: TGTGCCAGCAGTTTTAGCGGGGGGCAGGGAGATACGCAGTATTTT

d_gene: .
j_gene: TRBJ2-7
v_gene: TRBV7-2
len: 13
abundance: many
CDR3aa: CASSLLAHYEQYF
CDR3nt: TGTGCCAGCAGCTTACTAGCCCACTACGAGCAGTACTTC